The 12 T cell receptor beta chains presented below share a single source sample, sequenced in a study of T-cell reconstitution after alpha-beta-depleted transplantation in children. It was with unique molecular identifiers that the TCRbeta library was prepared. TCRdb re-derived calls from the PCR reads in MiXCR, one entry per CDR3 protein. The sample contains 670,000 or so distinct CDR3 sequences, roughly 13% of which appear only once. Sequenced here: PBMCs, sampled before TCRalphabeta/CD19-depleted stem cell transplant. These receptors all come from a girl aged 2-9 years with congenital amegakaryocytic thrombocytopenia, due to receive a stem cell transplant.

This clonotype was detected only a few times. This chain connects TRBV7-2 to TRBJ2-7, with 12 bases fitting TRBD2. V lost 2 bases and J lost 5; bases outside the gene matches: 7. Per germline, CDR1 SGHTA and CDR2 FQGNSA. The length of the CDR3 is 16 residues. The CDR3 here is CASSLMLAGGNDEQYF. In DNA form, the CDR3 reads TGTGCCAGCAGCTTAATGCTAGCGGGAGGGAACGACGAGCAGTACTTC.

This clonotype was observed many times. This chain uses TRBV20-1 with TRBJ2-7; TRBD2 matches 8 bases. CDR1 and CDR2 from the germline V gene are DFQATT and SNEGSKA (reference sequence). The ends lost 5 bases at V and 2 bases at J; junction bases unmatched: 8. The CDR3 totals 14 residues. Written as DNA, the CDR3 is TGCAGTGCTGAGAGCGGGAGTCCTCCCTACGAGCAGTACTTC. It is translated as CSAESGSPPYEQYF.

In its sample, this clonotype was seen many times. The V gene is TRBV24-1, the J gene TRBJ2-1; TRBD2 matches at 14 bases. After removal of 2 bases from V and 1 base from J, the junction contained 9 bases not matched to a gene. Germline CDR1 KGHDR, CDR2 SFDVKD. This CDR3 contains 20 residues. The CDR3 DNA sequence: TGTGCCACCAGTGATTCCTCGGGACTAGCGGGAGTGGCTTCCTACAATGAGCAGTTCTTC. Its protein product is CATSDSSGLAGVASYNEQFF.

This clonotype was seen at least ten times. This sequence joins TRBV10-2 and TRBJ2-5, with D perhaps matching TRBD2 (5 bases). Germline V gives CDR1 WSHSY, CDR2 SAAADI. The CDR3 covers 14 residues. V dropped 0 bases and J dropped 7 bases, with 12 bases sitting between them. The CDR3 reads CASSESDWAGTQYF. In DNA, the CDR3 is TGCGCCAGCAGTGAGTCCGACTGGGCGGGGACCCAGTACTTC.

This CDR3 is CASSLTPGTGGFTGELFF. The CDR3 nucleotides are TGCGCCAGCAGCTTGACGCCCGGGACAGGGGGTTTCACCGGGGAGCTGTTTTTT. The chain employs TRBV5-1 and TRBJ2-2, with 11 bases fitting TRBD1. CDR3 size: 18 residues. J gave up 4 bases and V 1 base, and 9 bases lay outside the gene matches. Looked up from germline, CDR1 is SGHRS and CDR2 is YFSETQ.

This clonotype was seen ten or more times. The chain employs TRBV5-1 and TRBJ2-3; D gene uncertain. Trimming removed 0 bases at V and 1 base at J, with 9 bases between. The CDR3 extends over 15 amino acids. Germline-derived CDR1 and CDR2 are SGHRS and YFSETQ. The CDR3 spells CASSLGSGGTDTQYF. CDR3 sequence (DNA): TGCGCCAGCAGCTTGGGGTCTGGGGGCACAGATACGCAGTATTTT.

The chain has TRBV2 and TRBJ2-3, with 7 bases fitting TRBD2. V was clipped by 2 bases and J by 4 bases; unmatched bases: 6. Germline CDR1 and CDR2: SNHLY and FYNNEI. The CDR3 covers 15 residues. The CDR3 DNA sequence: TGTGCCAGCAGTGAAAGTCCAGGGAGGGCAGATACGCAGTATTTT. Its protein product is CASSESPGRADTQYF.

This clonotype was counted many times. In nucleotides, the CDR3 is TGTGCCAGCAGTTTACAGGGTAGCGGGGAGCTGTTTTTT. This encodes CASSLQGSGELFF. This chain links TRBV14 with TRBJ2-2; D possibly corresponds to TRBD1 (6 bases). The CDR3 is 13 amino acids. Deletions cut 6 bases from V and 7 bases from J, with 12 bases between. Germline loops: CDR1 SGHDN, CDR2 FVKESK.

This clonotype was counted a few times. The chain combines TRBV20-1 with TRBJ2-1; 7 bases are a match to TRBD2. Germline CDR1 DFQATT, CDR2 SNEGSKA (reference sequence). With V trimmed by 3 bases and J by 4 bases, 6 bases remained unmatched. The CDR3 runs 14 residues. CDR3 residues: CSASERGLYNEQFF. Written as DNA, the CDR3 is TGCAGTGCTAGCGAGCGGGGACTATACAATGAGCAGTTCTTC.

This clonotype was recorded at least ten times. DNA for the CDR3: TGCAGCGTTGGGGGTGGACAAATCGACTATGGCTACACCTTC. Amino acid sequence: CSVGGGQIDYGYTF. The chain employs TRBV29-1 and TRBJ1-2; D is possibly TRBD1 (5 bases). Germline V gene lookup returns CDR1 SQVTM and CDR2 ANQGSEA. This CDR3 comprises 14 residues. Trimming took 4 bases from V and 3 from J, leaving 15 bases between them.

This chain joins TRBV19 and TRBJ2-4; D might be TRBD2 (5 bases). CDR3 length: 13 amino acids. V was pared by 3 bases and J by 6 bases, with 9 bases between. Germline V CDR1 and CDR2: LNHDA, SQIVND (reference sequence). The CDR3 spells CASSISSGNIQYF. For the CDR3, the DNA is TGTGCCAGTAGTATTTCAAGCGGAAACATTCAGTACTTC.

This clonotype was counted ten times or more. The rearrangement links TRBV12-3 or TRBV12-4 to TRBJ2-7; no clear D gene. V was clipped by 5 bases and J by 4 bases, with 9 bases between them. There are 12 residues in the CDR3. As DNA, the CDR3 is TGTGCCAGCAGTCAGACCGAATACGAGCAGTACTTC. Protein sequence: CASSQTEYEQYF.